The 21 T cell receptor beta chains presented below share a single source sample, sequenced in a study of shared clonotypes between healthy human individuals. Naive CD8 populations comprised CD45RO-negative cells positively selected for CCR7, excluding terminally differentiated effector memory CD45RA+ cells. TCRdb's copy holds only in-frame clones and misses some; the assay was immunoSEQ multiplex PCR. The sample lists a few hundred thousand clones; nearly 97% were seen once. The sample taken for sequencing was naive CD8+ T cells sorted from blood. The receptors shown here come from a woman aged 25 to 39 in good health.

V gene TRBV4-1 combines with J gene TRBJ2-1, with D possibly being TRBD1 (6 bases). Between the trimmed V and J ends, which lost 1 base and 8 bases, there was a span of 9 bases. The germline V gene has CDR1 MGHRA and CDR2 YSYEKL. The CDR3 runs to 13 residues. The CDR3 is CASSQVQGYEQFF. The CDR3 coding sequence is TGCGCCAGCAGCCAAGTACAGGGCTATGAGCAGTTCTTC.

The chain employs TRBV11-3 and TRBJ2-7; maybe TRBD1 (5 bases). The CDR3 has 15 residues. V lost 3 bases, J lost 2 bases, and 14 bases lay in between. In germline, CDR1 is SGHNT, CDR2 YENEEA. The CDR3 spells CASSFGPQGTYEQYF. For the CDR3, the DNA is TGTGCCAGCAGCTTTGGCCCCCAGGGAACCTACGAGCAGTACTTC.

This chain connects TRBV7-9 to TRBJ2-7; 7 nucleotides match TRBD1. CDR3 size: 14 residues. With V trimmed by 5 bases and J by 3 bases, 7 bases remained unmatched. Germline V gene sequence: CDR1 SEHNR, CDR2 FQNEAQ (reference sequence). CDR3 in amino acids: CASSNRDRLYEQYF. For the CDR3, the DNA is TGTGCCAGCAGCAACAGGGACAGACTCTACGAGCAGTACTTC.

J is TRBJ2-7 and V is TRBV29-1; D possibly corresponds to TRBD2 (6 bases). CDR3 length: 14 residues. Trimming removed 4 bases from V and 2 bases from J, with 15 bases in between. CDR1 and CDR2 (germline): SQVTM, ANQGSEA. Written as DNA, the CDR3 is TGCAGCGTTGGCGGGGAGATGGGGACCTACGAGCAGTACTTC. It translates to CSVGGEMGTYEQYF.

This clone was observed once. The rearrangement uses TRBV14 and TRBJ2-3, with TRBD2 matching over 10 bases. The CDR3 has 16 amino acids. CDR1 is SGHDN and CDR2 is FVKESK in the germline V gene. The junction had 5 bases not matched to a gene; V was cut back by 1 base and J by 4 bases. CDR3 nucleotides: TGTGCCAGCAGCCAAGCTAGCGGGAGTAGGCCAGATACGCAGTATTTT. Encoded protein: CASSQASGSRPDTQYF.

The genes are TRBV29-1 and TRBJ2-1, with D unresolved. Per germline, CDR1 SQVTM and CDR2 ANQGSEA. The CDR3 totals 14 residues. The V and J ends lost 0 bases and 3 bases respectively, with 9 bases between them. The CDR3 sequence: CSVEDQASYNEQFF. CDR3 DNA sequence: TGCAGCGTTGAAGATCAAGCTAGCTACAATGAGCAGTTCTTC.

This clone occurred once. The chain employs TRBV30 and TRBJ2-1; D call uncertain. Trimming stripped 4 bases from V and 3 bases from J, with 7 bases between. This CDR3 is 12 amino acids long. The germline V gene has CDR1 GTSNPN and CDR2 SVGIG (reference sequence). The CDR3 coding sequence is TGTGCCTGGACCGATTACTACAATGAGCAGTTCTTC. Encoded protein: CAWTDYYNEQFF.

This clone has just one count. The chain combines TRBV6-1 with TRBJ1-2; 7 bases are shared with TRBD1. CDR3 length: 15 amino acids. Germline loops: CDR1 MNHNS, CDR2 SASEGT. V gave up 0 bases and J gave up 4 bases; unmatched junction bases: 5. The CDR3 coding sequence is TGTGCCAGCAGTGAAGCGCCTGGGACAGTCTATGGCTACACCTTC. Encoded protein: CASSEAPGTVYGYTF.

The J gene is TRBJ2-1, the V gene TRBV27; the D is unclear. The CDR3 is 14 amino acids. Per germline, CDR1 MNHEY and CDR2 SMNVEV (reference sequence). Trimming cost V 7 bases and J 5 bases, with 15 bases left between them. The CDR3 DNA sequence: TGTGCCAGCAATCGTACTCCGAGAGACAATGAGCAGTTCTTC. It is translated as CASNRTPRDNEQFF.

V is TRBV6-5 and J is TRBJ1-2, with 7 bases aligning to TRBD1. Germline CDR1 is MNHEY and CDR2 is SVGAGI. The J segment lost 8 bases and the V segment lost 6 bases, leaving 9 bases of the junction unmatched. CDR3 size: 13 residues. CDR3 residues: CASRLGRGRGYTF. The CDR3 DNA reads TGTGCCAGCAGACTCGGGAGGGGGCGAGGCTACACCTTC.

The chain employs TRBV7-3 and TRBJ2-1; 10 bases align to TRBD2. V lost 4 bases, J lost 3 bases, and 3 bases stayed unmatched. Germline-derived CDR1 and CDR2 are SGHTA and FQGTGA. The CDR3 is 15 residues long. Written as DNA, the CDR3 is TGTGCCAGCAGCTCCGCTAGCGGGAGCTACAATGAGCAGTTCTTC. Translating gives CASSSASGSYNEQFF.

The chain has TRBV27 and TRBJ2-4; TRBD2 matches 7 bases. The CDR3 totals 15 residues. V lost 5 bases, J lost 3 bases, and 7 bases stayed unmatched. CDR1 MNHEY and CDR2 SMNVEV come from the germline V gene (reference sequence). CDR3 loop: CASSPGTGGKNIQYF. The CDR3 coding sequence is TGTGCCAGCAGTCCCGGGACGGGGGGCAAAAACATTCAGTACTTC.

V is TRBV11-2 and J is TRBJ2-2; D remains ambiguous. The CDR3 spans 12 residues. Germline CDR1 SGHAT, CDR2 FQNNGV. The V end lost 5 bases, the J end lost 8 bases, and 9 bases lay between the germline ends. The CDR3 DNA sequence: TGTGCCAGCAGCCAAGGTGGGGGGGAGCTGTTTTTT. Its protein is CASSQGGGELFF.

The CDR3 coding sequence is TGTGCCAGCAGCATACAGGGATCTAATGAAAAACTGTTTTTT. It encodes CASSIQGSNEKLFF. The V gene is TRBV5-4, the J gene TRBJ1-4; possible D gene TRBD1, 6 bases. This CDR3 region has 14 residues. Deletions cut 4 bases from V and 3 bases from J, with 10 bases between. Germline loops: CDR1 SGHNT, CDR2 YYREEE (reference sequence). Using reference TRBV5-4 and TRBJ1-4 for the parts outside the CDR3, the full variable domain is ETGVTQSPTHLIKTRGQQVTLRCSSQSGHNTVSWYQQALGQGPQFIFQYYREEENGRGNFPPRFSGLQFPNYSSELNVNALELDDSALYLCASSIQGSNEKLFFGSGTQLSVL.

V and J are TRBV6-6 and TRBJ2-5; D uncertain. With the DNA end fitting TRBJ2-7 better, the J assignment may be wrong. Germline assignment: CDR1 MNHNY and CDR2 SVGAGI (reference sequence). This CDR3 has 15 amino acids. The CDR3 bases are TGTGCCAGCAGTAGACCGACTCCCAGCTCCTACGAGCAGTACTTC. It is translated as CASSRPTPSSYEQYF.

The rearrangement joins TRBV10-1 to TRBJ2-2; D not certain. The germline gives CDR1 WNHNN, CDR2 SYGVQD (reference sequence). The CDR3 loop spans 15 amino acids. Trimming pared 4 bases from V and 7 bases from J, leaving 16 bases between. CDR3 nucleotides: TGCGCCAGCAGTGGGACCAACGTGGTGGGCGGGGAGCTGTTTTTT. Protein product: CASSGTNVVGGELFF.

The V gene is TRBV7-9, the J gene TRBJ2-7; D remains unclear. The ends were cut back, 1 base at V and 2 bases at J, with 3 bases in the middle. CDR1 is SEHNR and CDR2 is FQNEAQ in the germline V gene (reference sequence). The CDR3 has 12 amino acids. CDR3 in DNA: TGTGCCAGCAGCTTAGTAGCCTACGAGCAGTACTTC. This sequence encodes CASSLVAYEQYF. Looking up the rest from reference TRBV7-9 and TRBJ2-7 gives the full variable domain: DTGVSQNPRHKITKRGQNVTFRCDPISEHNRLYWYRQTLGQGPEFLTYFQNEAQLEKSRLLSDRFSAERPKGSFSTLEIQRTEQGDSAMYLCASSLVAYEQYFGPGTRLTVT.

This chain connects TRBV5-6 to TRBJ1-2; possibly TRBD1 for D (5 bases). The V end lost 0 bases, the J end lost 0 bases, and 9 bases lay between the germline ends. This CDR3 is built from 15 residues. From germline, CDR1 is SGHDT and CDR2 YYEEEE. The CDR3 is CASSLVGGANYGYTF. DNA of the CDR3: TGTGCCAGCAGCTTGGTTGGGGGAGCTAACTATGGCTACACCTTC.

This clone was found once. This specimen includes other DNA sequences encoding the same CDR3. The chain combines TRBV27 with TRBJ2-3; 11 bases agree with TRBD2. Trimming removed 3 bases from V and 1 base from J; junction bases left unmatched: 3. The CDR3 has 16 residues. The germline V gene encodes CDR1 MNHEY and CDR2 SMNVEV (reference sequence). Written as DNA, the CDR3 is TGTGCCAGCAGTTTGCTACTAGCGGGAGGCACAGATACGCAGTATTTT. Encoded protein: CASSLLLAGGTDTQYF.

This sequence joins TRBV21-1 and TRBJ1-2; TRBD1 is the table's D call, not checked against the DNA. TRBV21-1 is reported as a pseudogene. The CDR3 runs to 15 residues. The CDR3 DNA reads as TGTGCCAGCAGCGAAGATCCGGGACAGTATTATGGCTACACCTTC. Translated, it gives CASSEDPGQYYGYTF.

Concerning this clone: This specimen includes other DNA sequences encoding the same CDR3. The chain links TRBV10-2 to TRBJ2-7; no reliable D call. CDR1 is WSHSY, CDR2 SAAADI, per germline. The germline V and J ends were trimmed by 2 bases and 6 bases, with 8 bases remaining between them. CDR3 length equals 12 residues. The CDR3 reads CASSEGVGEQYF. The CDR3 nucleotides are TGCGCCAGCAGTGAGGGGGTAGGCGAGCAGTACTTC.